The clone carrying this T cell receptor beta chain was found once. This sample was included in a study of shared clonotypes between healthy human individuals. Some clones are missing from TCRdb's copy, which holds only in-frame ones; the method was immunoSEQ multiplex PCR. The table records fewer than 850,000 clones, roughly 88% of them present only once. The CDR3 runs 15 residues. The germline gives CDR1 SGHNT, CDR2 YYREEE (reference sequence). V shed 4 bases and J shed 4 bases, with 18 bases lying between them. Sequencing was carried out using memory CD8+ T cells from PBMCs. Subset in this sample: CD45RO+ cells pooled with CCR7-negative TemRA cells. This chain uses TRBV5-4 with TRBJ2-7; no clear D. The clonotype was recovered from a young man in good health. Some clones in this sample may be carry-over from other donors' samples. The CDR3 DNA reads TGTGCCAGCAGCCTTCCGGCCCGATCCTTTTACGAGCAGTACTTC. Its protein product is CASSLPARSFYEQYF. Complete variable domain (other parts from reference TRBV5-4 and TRBJ2-7): ETGVTQSPTHLIKTRGQQVTLRCSSQSGHNTVSWYQQALGQGPQFIFQYYREEENGRGNFPPRFSGLQFPNYSSELNVNALELDDSALYLCASSLPARSFYEQYFGPGTRLTVT.